Shown below are 19 T cell receptor beta chains from a single sample sequenced in a study of blood T cell repertoires in COVID-19. Profiled with immunoSEQ multiplex PCR; TCRdb holds only in-frame clones, not every one. This table has 240,000 or so clones, around 83% appearing once. What was sequenced was peripheral blood. These receptors were taken from a woman aged 80 or over with acute or convalescent COVID-19.

CDR3 sequence: CASSDPAGVRGLYNEQFF. The CDR3 region has the DNA TGTGCCAGCAGTGATCCCGCAGGGGTAAGGGGCCTCTACAATGAGCAGTTCTTC. The genes are TRBV6-1 and TRBJ2-1; D might be TRBD1 (6 bases). The CDR3 has 18 residues. The germline V gene encodes CDR1 MNHNS and CDR2 SASEGT. The V and J ends lost 3 bases and 3 bases respectively, with 21 bases between them.

The gene calls are TRBV5-1 and TRBJ2-2; D is unclear. V gave up 1 base and J gave up 4 bases, with 5 bases separating them. Germline assignment: CDR1 SGHRS and CDR2 YFSETQ. This CDR3 is built from 13 residues. The CDR3 reads CASSLPGTGELFF. The CDR3 DNA reads TGCGCCAGCAGCTTGCCGGGCACCGGGGAGCTGTTTTTT.

V and J are TRBV5-8 and TRBJ1-2; no clear D. In germline, CDR1 is SGHTS, CDR2 YDEGEE. Trimming stripped 0 bases from V and 7 bases from J, with 10 bases between. The CDR3 runs 13 residues. CDR3 DNA sequence: TGTGCCAGCAGCTTGGCCGACTACCTTGGCTACACCTTC. Protein product: CASSLADYLGYTF.

The chain carries TRBV19 and TRBJ2-1; D gene ambiguous. The CDR3 is 14 residues long. From germline, CDR1 is LNHDA and CDR2 SQIVND (reference sequence). Trimming took off 0 bases at V and 5 bases at J, with 8 bases between the two ends. CDR3 in amino acids: CASSIDPQHNEQFF. The CDR3 nucleotides are TGTGCCAGTAGTATAGATCCACAGCACAATGAGCAGTTCTTC.

This sequence joins TRBV4-2 and TRBJ2-3; a possible D gene is TRBD2 (5 bases). Germline V gives CDR1 LGHNA, CDR2 YNFKEQ. Trimming stripped 0 bases from V and 2 bases from J, with 9 bases between. CDR3 length: 15 amino acids. The DNA of the CDR3 is TGTGCCAGCAGCCAAGAAGAGCGGTCCACAGATACGCAGTATTTT. Residues: CASSQEERSTDTQYF.

The chain is built from TRBV5-1 and TRBJ2-1; D perhaps matches TRBD2 (5 bases). The CDR3 totals 16 residues. The germline V gene encodes CDR1 SGHRS and CDR2 YFSETQ. V lost 4 bases to trimming and J lost 5 bases, with 19 bases between them. This CDR3 is CASSRTGLQGDNEQFF. DNA for the CDR3: TGCGCCAGCAGCCGCACCGGACTGCAAGGCGACAATGAGCAGTTCTTC.

The gene calls are TRBV29-1 and TRBJ1-5; 10 positions agree with TRBD1. V shed 7 bases and J 7 bases; nucleotides not matched to a gene: 10. In germline, CDR1 is SQVTM, CDR2 ANQGSEA. The CDR3 runs to 14 residues. The CDR3 region is CSATLGGQGQPQHF. Written as DNA, the CDR3 is TGCAGCGCTACCCTGGGGGGACAGGGGCAGCCCCAGCATTTT.

This chain links TRBV12-3 or TRBV12-4 with TRBJ1-5, with 7 bases matching TRBD1. Losses at the gene ends were 6 bases for V and 5 bases for J; bases not matched to a gene: 1. The CDR3 consists of 12 residues. DNA for the CDR3: TGTGCCAGCAGCACAGGGGATCAGCCCCAGCATTTT. Protein sequence: CASSTGDQPQHF.

This chain connects TRBV7-9 to TRBJ1-1, with D unresolved. CDR3 length: 15 residues. The germline CDR1 and CDR2 sequences are SEHNR and FQNEAQ (reference sequence). V lost 5 bases and J 1 base, leaving 14 bases between the germline ends. For the CDR3, the DNA is TGTGCCAGCAGCAAACCGTTGGGAGAGAACACTGAAGCTTTCTTT. The encoded protein is CASSKPLGENTEAFF.

This clone was seen more than once but under ten times. The V and J genes are TRBV1 and TRBJ2-6; the DNA was not used to check the table's D call, TRBD1. TRBV1 corresponds to a pseudogene. This CDR3 contains 19 residues. The CDR3 sequence is CTSSPDPTDSSSGANVLTF. CDR3 nucleotides: TGCACCAGCAGCCCCGACCCGACAGACTCGAGCTCTGGGGCCAACGTCCTGACTTTC.

V usage is TRBV10-1 and J usage is TRBJ1-1, with 10 nucleotides matching TRBD1. Losses at the gene ends were 4 bases for V and 3 bases for J; bases not matched to a gene: 2. Germline assignment: CDR1 WNHNN and CDR2 SYGVQD (reference sequence). This CDR3 region has 14 residues. Here the CDR3 DNA reads TGCGCCAGCAGTGCCGGACAGGGGGACACTGAAGCTTTCTTT. This sequence encodes CASSAGQGDTEAFF.

This chain links TRBV28 with TRBJ1-4, with D possibly being TRBD1 (5 bases). CDR1 is MDHEN, CDR2 SYDVKM, per germline. There are 15 residues in the CDR3. The ends were cut back, 2 bases at V and 7 bases at J, with 14 bases in the middle. CDR3 residues: CASSLGGGTVEKLFF. For the CDR3, the DNA is TGTGCCAGCAGTTTAGGGGGGGGGACTGTTGAAAAACTGTTTTTT.

The chain combines TRBV2 with TRBJ1-5; TRBD1 might be the D (5 bases). This CDR3 contains 16 residues. Trimming cost V 3 bases and J 0 bases, with 12 bases left between them. Looked up from germline, CDR1 is SNHLY and CDR2 is FYNNEI. CDR3 amino acids: CASSDRTSNSNQPQHF. For the CDR3, the DNA is TGTGCCAGCAGTGACAGGACAAGCAATAGCAATCAGCCCCAGCATTTT.

The chain employs TRBV28 and TRBJ2-7, with D perhaps matching TRBD2 (5 bases). CDR1 is MDHEN and CDR2 is SYDVKM in the germline V gene. Trimming removed 7 bases at V and 4 bases at J, with 17 bases between. The CDR3 runs 14 residues. CDR3 loop: CASTAQLGSYEQYF. The CDR3 coding sequence is TGTGCCAGCACCGCCCAGCTAGGGAGTTACGAGCAGTACTTC.

V and J are TRBV2 and TRBJ2-6, with D hard to call. Germline values: CDR1 SNHLY, CDR2 FYNNEI. This CDR3 is 16 amino acids long. V was trimmed by 4 bases and J by 0 bases, leaving 10 bases between them. CDR3 in DNA: TGTGCCAGCAGTGGACTGGCCAGCTCTGGGGCCAACGTCCTGACTTTC. Amino acids: CASSGLASSGANVLTF.

This chain links TRBV20-1 with TRBJ2-1, with TRBD2 matching 8 bases. The length of the CDR3 is 15 residues. The germline gives CDR1 DFQATT, CDR2 SNEGSKA (reference sequence). V was clipped by 3 bases and J by 3 bases; unmatched bases: 7. This chain's CDR3 is CSASGRGGLYNEQFF. The CDR3 DNA is TGCAGTGCTAGTGGTCGGGGGGGGCTCTACAATGAGCAGTTCTTC.

J is TRBJ2-7 and V is TRBV21-1; no DNA check was done on the table's D call, TRBD2. TRBV21-1 is listed as a pseudogene. CDR3 length: 14 amino acids. In nucleotides, the CDR3 is TGTGCCAGCAGCACCGGACTAGCGGGGGTCGAGCAGTACTTC. This translates into CASSTGLAGVEQYF.

CDR3 sequence reads: CASSLFSDTEAFF. The CDR3 coding sequence is TGCGCCAGCAGCTTGTTCTCGGACACTGAAGCTTTCTTT. This chain links TRBV5-1 with TRBJ1-1; D call uncertain. The CDR3 runs to 13 residues. From germline, CDR1 is SGHRS and CDR2 YFSETQ. Trimming removed 1 base from V and 3 bases from J, with 7 bases in between.

The chain employs TRBV5-6 and TRBJ1-3; D unclear. The CDR3 covers 15 residues. Looked up from germline, CDR1 is SGHDT and CDR2 is YYEEEE. Trimming took off 0 bases at V and 2 bases at J, with 9 bases between the two ends. The chain's CDR3 is CASSLVGIAGNTIYF. The DNA for the CDR3 is TGTGCCAGCAGCTTGGTGGGCATCGCTGGAAACACCATATATTTT.